The clone carrying this T cell receptor beta chain came up a few times. Antigen specificity is unknown. This specimen belongs to a study of response to subunit inactivated influenza vaccine. Findings and caveats of the study: The authors suggested that few new T cells are recruited per seasonal influenza vaccination.

A single record per CDR3 protein comes from TCRdb applying MiXCR to the RT-PCR reads. The table lists about half a million distinct CDR3 sequences, 9.5% to 13% of them singletons. The ends were cut back, 3 bases at V and 0 bases at J, with 9 bases in the middle. The length of the CDR3 is 14 residues. CDR1 and CDR2 (germline): MNHNS, SASEGT. The chain couples TRBV6-1 to TRBJ2-7, with TRBD1 as a possible D gene (5 bases). This clonotype was obtained from a man aged 50-59 years who received an inactivated influenza vaccine. Sequenced here: PBMCs from blood, sampled 45 days after vaccination. The CDR3 spells CASSDRDSSYEQYF. The CDR3 DNA reads as TGTGCCAGCAGTGACAGGGATAGCTCCTACGAGCAGTACTTC.